These T cell receptor beta chains were read from a single sample in a study of OX40 agonist ivuxolimab in advanced cancers. Using immunoSEQ multiplex PCR, the repertoire was profiled, and TCRdb retains in-frame clones only, with some absent. The table records more than 50,000 clones, 82% of them present only once. This material consisted of CD4+ or CD8+ T cells sorted from blood, taken in a trial of the OX40 agonist ivuxolimab. Receptors originate from an adult with an advanced solid tumor such as melanoma, head and neck, liver or kidney cancer. CDR3s include the opening cysteine and the closing phenylalanine or tryptophan. The D gene is left open where the match is weak. Only part of the rows carry a size: once, few, many, or a class if the clone is expanded.

j_call: TRBJ1-2; d_call: TRBD1; v_call: TRBV14; clone_size: NA; cdr3_aa: CASSPTQGKYGYTF; cdr3_nt: TGTGCCAGCAGCCCTACACAGGGGAAGTATGGCTACACCTTC
j_call: TRBJ1-4; d_call: NA; v_call: TRBV19; clone_size: NA; cdr3_aa: CASSETSTNEKLFF; cdr3_nt: TGTGCCAGTAGTGAGACATCAACTAATGAAAAACTGTTTTTT
j_call: TRBJ2-5; d_call: NA; v_call: TRBV5-8; clone_size: NA; cdr3_aa: CASSLRETQYF; cdr3_nt: TGTGCCAGCAGCTTGAGGGAGACCCAGTACTTC
j_call: TRBJ1-2; d_call: TRBD1; v_call: TRBV4-1; clone_size: NA; cdr3_aa: CASSQKTGGLEGGYTF; cdr3_nt: TGCGCCAGCAGCCAAAAGACAGGGGGACTGGAGGGCGGCTACACCTTC
j_call: TRBJ2-2; d_call: NA; v_call: TRBV11-2; clone_size: NA; cdr3_aa: CASRKPGKSTGELFF; cdr3_nt: TGTGCCAGCAGAAAGCCGGGCAAGTCGACCGGGGAGCTGTTTTTT
j_call: TRBJ1-3; d_call: NA; v_call: TRBV4-2; clone_size: NA; cdr3_aa: CASKNSGNTIYF; cdr3_nt: TGTGCCAGTAAAAATTCTGGAAACACCATATATTTT
j_call: TRBJ2-7; d_call: NA; v_call: TRBV7-6; clone_size: NA; cdr3_aa: CASSLAVTEQYF; cdr3_nt: TGTGCCAGCAGCTTAGCGGTGACCGAGCAGTACTTC
j_call: TRBJ2-2; d_call: TRBD2; v_call: TRBV9; clone_size: NA; cdr3_aa: CASSPYTGGSTGELFF; cdr3_nt: TGTGCCAGCAGCCCATATACCGGGGGGTCCACCGGGGAGCTGTTTTTT
j_call: TRBJ2-2; d_call: TRBD2; v_call: TRBV4-1; clone_size: NA; cdr3_aa: CASSQVITSGRGATGELFF; cdr3_nt: TGCGCCAGCAGCCAAGTGATAACTAGCGGGAGGGGGGCCACCGGGGAGCTGTTTTTT
j_call: TRBJ1-5; d_call: NA; v_call: TRBV28; clone_size: NA; cdr3_aa: CASSPPLNGEPQHF; cdr3_nt: TGTGCCAGCAGTCCCCCACTCAACGGTGAGCCCCAGCATTTT
j_call: TRBJ2-7; d_call: NA; v_call: TRBV30; clone_size: NA; cdr3_aa: CAWTKVGQVIHEQYF; cdr3_nt: TGTGCCTGGACGAAGGTCGGGCAGGTGATCCACGAGCAGTACTTC
j_call: TRBJ1-1; d_call: NA; v_call: TRBV29-1; clone_size: NA; cdr3_aa: CSVRGGQNTEAFF; cdr3_nt: TGCAGCGTGAGGGGGGGACAGAACACTGAAGCTTTCTTT
j_call: TRBJ1-2; d_call: TRBD1; v_call: TRBV7-2; clone_size: NA; cdr3_aa: CASSLDRGPYGYTF; cdr3_nt: TGTGCCAGCAGCTTAGACAGGGGGCCCTATGGCTACACCTTC
j_call: TRBJ1-6; d_call: NA; v_call: TRBV6-5; clone_size: NA; cdr3_aa: CASSLWTGVNSPLHF; cdr3_nt: TGTGCCAGCAGTCTCTGGACGGGAGTAAATTCACCCCTCCACTTT
j_call: TRBJ2-7; d_call: NA; v_call: TRBV5-1; clone_size: once; cdr3_aa: CASSLGGISDEQYF; cdr3_nt: TGCGCCAGCAGCTTAGGAGGGATTAGCGACGAGCAGTACTTC
j_call: TRBJ2-7; d_call: TRBD1; v_call: TRBV14; clone_size: NA; cdr3_aa: CASKGQGWRDEQYF; cdr3_nt: TGTGCCAGCAAGGGACAGGGGTGGCGAGACGAGCAGTACTTC
j_call: TRBJ1-6; d_call: TRBD1; v_call: TRBV30; clone_size: NA; cdr3_aa: CAWSLTGGDSPLHF; cdr3_nt: TGTGCCTGGAGCTTGACAGGGGGAGATTCACCCCTCCACTTT
j_call: TRBJ2-1; d_call: NA; v_call: TRBV5-1; clone_size: NA; cdr3_aa: CASSSQSANEQFF; cdr3_nt: TGCGCCAGCAGCTCCCAATCCGCCAATGAGCAGTTCTTC
j_call: TRBJ1-3; d_call: TRBD1; v_call: TRBV9; clone_size: NA; cdr3_aa: CASSAGQGLTYTIYF; cdr3_nt: TGTGCCAGCAGCGCGGGACAGGGGCTTACGTACACCATATATTTT
j_call: TRBJ2-3; d_call: NA; v_call: TRBV12-5; clone_size: NA; cdr3_aa: CASGFREVKQYF; cdr3_nt: TGTGCTAGTGGGTTCCGAGAGGTGAAGCAGTATTTT
j_call: TRBJ1-3; d_call: NA; v_call: TRBV4-1; clone_size: NA; cdr3_aa: CASSQVVDTIYF; cdr3_nt: TGCGCCAGCAGCCAAGTGGTGGACACCATATATTTT
j_call: TRBJ2-3; d_call: TRBD2; v_call: TRBV30; clone_size: once; cdr3_aa: CAWSVGLAGGDTQYF; cdr3_nt: TGTGCCTGGAGTGTAGGGCTAGCGGGAGGTGATACGCAGTATTTT
j_call: TRBJ1-6; d_call: NA; v_call: TRBV14; clone_size: NA; cdr3_aa: CASSQELGNSPLHF; cdr3_nt: TGTGCCAGCAGCCAAGAACTCGGAAATTCACCCCTCCACTTT
j_call: TRBJ2-1; d_call: TRBD2; v_call: TRBV5-4; clone_size: NA; cdr3_aa: CASSLRVAGANEQFF; cdr3_nt: TGTGCCAGCAGCTTGAGAGTAGCGGGAGCCAATGAGCAGTTCTTC
j_call: TRBJ2-1; d_call: NA; v_call: TRBV5-1; clone_size: NA; cdr3_aa: CASSGGSQKNEQFF; cdr3_nt: TGCGCCAGCAGCGGGGGATCCCAAAAGAATGAGCAGTTCTTC
j_call: TRBJ1-5; d_call: NA; v_call: TRBV6-4; clone_size: NA; cdr3_aa: CASSATHSNQPQHF; cdr3_nt: TGTGCCAGCAGTGCTACCCATAGCAATCAGCCCCAGCATTTT
j_call: TRBJ2-2; d_call: NA; v_call: TRBV6-5; clone_size: NA; cdr3_aa: CASGHDFTGELFF; cdr3_nt: TGTGCCAGTGGTCATGATTTCACCGGGGAGCTGTTTTTT
j_call: TRBJ2-7; d_call: NA; v_call: TRBV9; clone_size: NA; cdr3_aa: CASSRGGSYEQYF; cdr3_nt: TGTGCCAGCAGCCGAGGGGGCTCCTACGAGCAGTACTTC
j_call: TRBJ1-2; d_call: TRBD1; v_call: TRBV6-5; clone_size: NA; cdr3_aa: CASSSPQGGNYGYTF; cdr3_nt: TGTGCCAGCAGTTCACCCCAGGGGGGTAACTATGGCTACACCTTC
j_call: TRBJ1-6; d_call: TRBD1; v_call: TRBV6-5; clone_size: NA; cdr3_aa: CASTLGQGAYSPLHF; cdr3_nt: TGTGCCAGCACCCTAGGACAGGGGGCTTATTCACCCCTCCACTTT
j_call: TRBJ2-5; d_call: TRBD2; v_call: TRBV5-6; clone_size: NA; cdr3_aa: CASSLTGASGSGETQYF; cdr3_nt: TGTGCCAGCAGCTTGACTGGGGCTAGCGGGAGCGGAGAGACCCAGTACTTC
j_call: TRBJ1-4; d_call: NA; v_call: TRBV27; clone_size: NA; cdr3_aa: CASRERGLPNEKLFF; cdr3_nt: TGTGCCAGCAGGGAACGGGGTTTACCTAATGAAAAACTGTTTTTT
j_call: TRBJ1-5; d_call: NA; v_call: TRBV19; clone_size: medium-sized; cdr3_aa: CASSRDKPNQPQHF; cdr3_nt: TGTGCCAGTAGTAGGGACAAACCAAATCAGCCCCAGCATTTT
j_call: TRBJ1-1; d_call: NA; v_call: TRBV30; clone_size: few; cdr3_aa: CAWSVTANTEAFF; cdr3_nt: TGTGCCTGGAGTGTAACGGCGAACACTGAAGCTTTCTTT